The 10 T cell receptor beta chains reported below all come from one sample, sequenced in a study of T cell repertoires in ileal Crohn's disease. The sample's time point: inflamed ileum from the surgical specimen. Sequencing was performed with immunoSEQ multiplex PCR; in TCRdb, only in-frame clones are kept and a portion is missing. The data show some 17,000 clones, 76% seen once. The sequenced sample was ileal tissue. Source of these receptors: an adult with Crohn's disease.

This sequence joins TRBV9 and TRBJ1-1, with a tentative D call TRBD1 (5 bases). The CDR3 contains 14 residues. The V gene's germline CDR1 is SGDLS and CDR2 YYNGEE. The ends were cut back, 3 bases at V and 0 bases at J, with 9 bases in the middle. This chain's CDR3 is CASSEETVNTEAFF. The CDR3 DNA reads TGTGCCAGCAGCGAGGAGACAGTGAACACTGAAGCTTTCTTT.

V and J are TRBV25-1 and TRBJ2-2; D tentatively reads TRBD1 or TRBD2 (5 bases each). Germline lookup yields CDR1 MGHDK and CDR2 SYGVNS. V was pared by 6 bases and J by 1 base, with 15 bases between. The CDR3 is made up of 16 amino acids. DNA of the CDR3: TGTGCCAGCAGGAGAGCAGGGACCCAGAACACCGGGGAGCTGTTTTTT. Its translation: CASRRAGTQNTGELFF.

The chain has TRBV19 and TRBJ1-1; 7 nucleotides match TRBD1. Germline CDR1 and CDR2: LNHDA and SQIVND (reference sequence). Trimming cost V 3 bases and J 1 base; bases outside gene matches: 5. CDR3 size: 15 residues. In DNA, the CDR3 is TGTGCCAGTAGTATTAGACAGGGTAGGAACACTGAAGCTTTCTTT. Protein sequence: CASSIRQGRNTEAFF.

This chain uses TRBV6-6 with TRBJ2-7, with 9 bases that match TRBD1. The CDR3 contains 14 residues. Germline V gene lookup returns CDR1 MNHNY and CDR2 SVGAGI (reference sequence). V gave up 6 bases and J gave up 5 bases; unmatched junction bases: 8. CDR3 residues: CASRGTGIGNEQYF. The CDR3 bases are TGTGCCAGCAGAGGGACAGGGATTGGGAACGAGCAGTACTTC.

This chain uses TRBV27 with TRBJ2-6, with D maybe TRBD1 (5 bases). The V gene lost 6 bases and the J gene lost 3 bases, with 18 bases spanning the gap. From germline, CDR1 is MNHEY and CDR2 SMNVEV (reference sequence). This CDR3 is built from 17 residues. The CDR3 DNA reads as TGTGCCAGCAGGGACCAGGGAAGGGGTAGTGGGGCCAACGTCCTGACTTTC. It codes for CASRDQGRGSGANVLTF.

This clone was observed a handful of times. The chain joins TRBV6-6 to TRBJ1-1, with a possible D match to TRBD1 (6 bases). The germline V gene encodes CDR1 MNHNY and CDR2 SVGAGI (reference sequence). Trimming removed 6 bases from V and 2 bases from J, with 16 bases in between. The CDR3 length is 15 residues. The CDR3 DNA sequence: TGTGCCAGCAGGGACTGGGACACGGATAACACTGAAGCTTTCTTT. This translates into CASRDWDTDNTEAFF.

In this sample, this clone turned up a few times. V and J are TRBV6-5 and TRBJ2-7; 7 bases line up with TRBD2. Trimming removed 5 bases from V and 0 bases from J; junction bases left unmatched: 4. Germline V lookup: CDR1 MNHEY, CDR2 SVGAGI. This CDR3 is 14 amino acids long. The CDR3 sequence is CASSRGRTSYEQYF. The CDR3 nucleotides are TGTGCCAGCAGTCGCGGGAGAACCTCCTACGAGCAGTACTTC.

The DNA of the CDR3 is TGTGCCAGCAGCCCCGGGACAGCGAACACTGAAGCTTTCTTT. It specifies CASSPGTANTEAFF. This chain connects TRBV5-6 to TRBJ1-1; 7 nucleotides match TRBD1. The germline V gene has CDR1 SGHDT and CDR2 YYEEEE. V gave up 4 bases and J gave up 1 base; unmatched junction bases: 4. This CDR3 is 14 amino acids long.

The CDR3 sequence: CASSLAGTGLSEQYF. The CDR3 coding sequence is TGCGCCAGCAGCTTGGCCGGGACTGGGCTTTCAGAGCAGTACTTC. V gene TRBV5-1 combines with J gene TRBJ2-5, with D perhaps TRBD2 (6 bases). The CDR3 is 15 amino acids. V was shortened by 0 bases and J by 11 bases, with 20 bases between the two germline ends. The germline CDR1 and CDR2 sequences are SGHRS and YFSETQ.

J is TRBJ2-3 and V is TRBV11-2; D ambiguous. The V and J ends lost 5 bases and 6 bases respectively, with 12 bases between them. In germline, CDR1 is SGHAT, CDR2 FQNNGV. The CDR3 has 13 residues. CDR3 coding DNA: TGTGCCAGCAGCCCGCAAGAGAGTGATACGCAGTATTTT. Its protein is CASSPQESDTQYF.